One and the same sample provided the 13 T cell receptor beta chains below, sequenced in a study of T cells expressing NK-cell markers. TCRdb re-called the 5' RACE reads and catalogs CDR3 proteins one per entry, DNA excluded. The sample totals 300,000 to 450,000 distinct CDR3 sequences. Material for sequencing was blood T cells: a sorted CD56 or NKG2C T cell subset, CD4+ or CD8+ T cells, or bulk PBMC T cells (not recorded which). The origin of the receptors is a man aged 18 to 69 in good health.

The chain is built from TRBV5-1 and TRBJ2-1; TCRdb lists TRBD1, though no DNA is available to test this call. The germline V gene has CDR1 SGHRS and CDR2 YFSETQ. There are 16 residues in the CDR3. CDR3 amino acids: CASSRDRGSLNNEQFF.

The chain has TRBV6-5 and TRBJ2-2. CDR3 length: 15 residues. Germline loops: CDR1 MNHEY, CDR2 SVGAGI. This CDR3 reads CASSYAAGNTGELFF.

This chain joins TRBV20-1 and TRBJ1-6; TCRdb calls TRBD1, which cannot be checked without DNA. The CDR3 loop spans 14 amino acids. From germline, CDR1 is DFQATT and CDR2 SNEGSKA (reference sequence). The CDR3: CSAEAPLAHPPLHF.

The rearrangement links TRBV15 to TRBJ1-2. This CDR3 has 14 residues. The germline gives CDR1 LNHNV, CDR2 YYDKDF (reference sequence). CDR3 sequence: CATSRVDGIEGYTF.

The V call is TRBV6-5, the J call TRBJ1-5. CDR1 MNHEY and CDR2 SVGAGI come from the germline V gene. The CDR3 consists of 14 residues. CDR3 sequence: CASSFSGLDQPQHF.

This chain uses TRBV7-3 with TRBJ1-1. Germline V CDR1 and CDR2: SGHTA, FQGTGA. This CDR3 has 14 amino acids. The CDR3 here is CASSFEAGRTEAFF.

The CDR3: CASSQVGTGNEKLFF. This chain uses TRBV4-1 with TRBJ1-4; absent DNA, TCRdb's TRBD1 call cannot be checked. CDR3 length: 15 residues. Germline assignment: CDR1 MGHRA and CDR2 YSYEKL.

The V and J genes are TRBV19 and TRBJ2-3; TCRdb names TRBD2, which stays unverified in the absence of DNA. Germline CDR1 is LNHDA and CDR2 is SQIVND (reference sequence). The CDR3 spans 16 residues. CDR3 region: CASSMLPRRATDTQYF.

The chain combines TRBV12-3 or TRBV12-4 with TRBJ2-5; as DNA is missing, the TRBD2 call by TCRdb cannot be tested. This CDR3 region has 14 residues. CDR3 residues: CASSRRGLQETQYF.

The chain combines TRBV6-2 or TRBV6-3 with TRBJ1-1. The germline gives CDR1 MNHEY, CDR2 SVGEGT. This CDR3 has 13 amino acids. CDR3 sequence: CASSYSGVNEAFF.

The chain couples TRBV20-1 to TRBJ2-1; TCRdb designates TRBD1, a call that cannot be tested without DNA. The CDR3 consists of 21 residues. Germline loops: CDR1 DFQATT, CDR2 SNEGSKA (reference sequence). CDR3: CSARFGASSGGTQSSYNEQFF.

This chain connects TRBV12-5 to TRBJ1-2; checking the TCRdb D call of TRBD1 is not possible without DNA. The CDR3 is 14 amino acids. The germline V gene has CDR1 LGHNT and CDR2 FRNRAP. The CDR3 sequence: CASGSRGPGIGYTF.

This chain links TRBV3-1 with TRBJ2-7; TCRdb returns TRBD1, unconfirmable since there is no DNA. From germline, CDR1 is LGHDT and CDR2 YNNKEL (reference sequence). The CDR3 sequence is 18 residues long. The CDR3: CASSQAPQGTAPYYEQYF.